These T cell receptor beta chains were read from a single sample in a study of CD8 T cells in ankylosing spondylitis. Each CDR3 protein gets one entry after TCRdb re-called the 5' RACE reads with MiXCR. This sample yields 150,000 to 200,000 distinct CDR3 sequences, of which roughly 11% are seen a single time; about 29% belongs to the top ten. Sequencing was carried out using blood, either unsorted or a sorted T cell fraction (not recorded which). The source is a male donor with ankylosing spondylitis or in good health (not recorded which). Both conserved end residues are part of each CDR3. Fields, in order: D gene, clone size, J gene, V gene, CDR3 DNA, CDR3 protein. D genes are given only for firm matches. The size of a clone is reported for some rows only, either as once, few or many, or as a class for expanded clones.

d_gene: -
abundance: many
j_gene: TRBJ1-6
v_gene: TRBV2
CDR3nt: TGTGCCAGCAGTGTCGCTCAGGGGAATTCACCCCTCCACTTT
CDR3aa: CASSVAQGNSPLHF

d_gene: -
abundance: few
j_gene: TRBJ2-3
v_gene: TRBV11-2
CDR3nt: TGTGCCAGCAGCTTAGATAGTAGGGGTGTGGATACGCAGTATTTT
CDR3aa: CASSLDSRGVDTQYF

d_gene: TRBD2
abundance: many
j_gene: TRBJ2-2
v_gene: TRBV10-3
CDR3nt: TGTGCCATCAGTGAAGTTCGGAGCGGGGCACCGAACACCGGGGAGCTGTTTTTT
CDR3aa: CAISEVRSGAPNTGELFF

d_gene: -
abundance: many
j_gene: TRBJ2-2
v_gene: TRBV24-1
CDR3nt: TGTGCCACCAGTGACCCAGGACGGAGCACCGGGGAGCTGTTTTTT
CDR3aa: CATSDPGRSTGELFF

d_gene: TRBD1
abundance: many
j_gene: TRBJ2-5
v_gene: TRBV18
CDR3nt: TGTGCCACCTCGACAGGGGCCGCCGCGTCCCAAGAGACCCAGTACTTC
CDR3aa: CATSTGAAASQETQYF

d_gene: TRBD1
abundance: few
j_gene: TRBJ2-2
v_gene: TRBV4-1
CDR3nt: TGCGCCAGCAGCCAAGCAACCGGGACAGGAGACCTGAACACCGGGGAGCTGTTTTTT
CDR3aa: CASSQATGTGDLNTGELFF

d_gene: -
abundance: -
j_gene: TRBJ2-1
v_gene: TRBV11-2
CDR3nt: TGTGCCAGCAGCCCCGGGGCCAGGGCCAACAATGAGCAGTTCTTC
CDR3aa: CASSPGARANNEQFF

d_gene: -
abundance: -
j_gene: TRBJ2-3
v_gene: TRBV7-9
CDR3nt: TGTGCCAGCAGCTTAGCAGTGGGGAGTGCAGATACGCAGTATTTT
CDR3aa: CASSLAVGSADTQYF

d_gene: -
abundance: -
j_gene: TRBJ2-2
v_gene: TRBV20-1
CDR3nt: TGCAGTGCTAGGTTAACAGGACTGCCGAACACCGGGGAGCTGTTTTTT
CDR3aa: CSARLTGLPNTGELFF

d_gene: -
abundance: many
j_gene: TRBJ2-7
v_gene: TRBV28
CDR3nt: TGTGCCAGCAGACTACAGGGCTACGAGCAGTACTTC
CDR3aa: CASRLQGYEQYF

d_gene: TRBD1
abundance: many
j_gene: TRBJ1-2
v_gene: TRBV12-3/TRBV12-4
CDR3nt: TGTGCCAGCAGTTTAGCGATAGACAGGGGAGGAGGTTCTGGCTACACCTTC
CDR3aa: CASSLAIDRGGGSGYTF

d_gene: -
abundance: -
j_gene: TRBJ2-5
v_gene: TRBV6-2/TRBV6-3
CDR3nt: TGTGCCAGCAGTGACGCGGAGACCCAGTACTTC
CDR3aa: CASSDAETQYF

d_gene: -
abundance: many
j_gene: TRBJ2-2
v_gene: TRBV4-2
CDR3nt: TGTGCCAGCAGCCAAGCAACAGGGTCGGGCACCGGGGAGCTGTTTTTT
CDR3aa: CASSQATGSGTGELFF

d_gene: TRBD2
abundance: many
j_gene: TRBJ2-1
v_gene: TRBV20-1
CDR3nt: TGCAGTGCTAGGGGTCTAGCGGGAGAGAGTGAGCAGTTCTTC
CDR3aa: CSARGLAGESEQFF

d_gene: TRBD2
abundance: many
j_gene: TRBJ2-5
v_gene: TRBV20-1
CDR3nt: TGCAGTGCTAGTAGGGGACTAGCGGGAGCGGGTGAGACCCAGTACTTC
CDR3aa: CSASRGLAGAGETQYF

d_gene: TRBD2
abundance: many
j_gene: TRBJ2-7
v_gene: TRBV5-1
CDR3nt: TGCGCCAGCAGCTTGGAGTCGTCAGCGGGGCGAAACGAGCAGTACTTC
CDR3aa: CASSLESSAGRNEQYF

d_gene: -
abundance: few
j_gene: TRBJ2-5
v_gene: TRBV13
CDR3nt: TGTGCCAGCACCTGGCAGGGAGAAGAGACCCAGTACTTC
CDR3aa: CASTWQGEETQYF

d_gene: -
abundance: many
j_gene: TRBJ2-3
v_gene: TRBV20-1
CDR3nt: TGCAGTGCTAGATGGTTGACAGATACGCAGTATTTT
CDR3aa: CSARWLTDTQYF

d_gene: -
abundance: many
j_gene: TRBJ2-1
v_gene: TRBV10-3
CDR3nt: TGTGCCATCAGCTCGCCCACAAGGGGCGGGCGTGATGAGCAGTTCTTC
CDR3aa: CAISSPTRGGRDEQFF

d_gene: TRBD1
abundance: many
j_gene: TRBJ1-1
v_gene: TRBV28
CDR3nt: TGTGCCAGCAGTCTAGGGACAGGGAATGGGGGCACTGAAGCTTTCTTT
CDR3aa: CASSLGTGNGGTEAFF

d_gene: -
abundance: many
j_gene: TRBJ1-5
v_gene: TRBV5-1
CDR3nt: TGCGCCAGCAGCCAATTTAGCAATCAGCCCCAGCATTTT
CDR3aa: CASSQFSNQPQHF

d_gene: -
abundance: few
j_gene: TRBJ2-3
v_gene: TRBV29-1
CDR3nt: TGCAGCGTTGAAGGGGGCCCTTTGACGCAGTATTTT
CDR3aa: CSVEGGPLTQYF

d_gene: TRBD2
abundance: many
j_gene: TRBJ2-1
v_gene: TRBV29-1
CDR3nt: TGCAGCGTTTCGGGGCTTTTTAGCGGGGTTATGAGGAATGAGCAGTTCTTC
CDR3aa: CSVSGLFSGVMRNEQFF

d_gene: -
abundance: many
j_gene: TRBJ2-2
v_gene: TRBV6-6
CDR3nt: TGTGCCAGCAGTTTGGGGCCCGGGGAGCTGTTTTTT
CDR3aa: CASSLGPGELFF

d_gene: -
abundance: many
j_gene: TRBJ2-3
v_gene: TRBV27
CDR3nt: TGTGCCAGCAGGGCCCTTCTTAGCACAGATACGCAGTATTTT
CDR3aa: CASRALLSTDTQYF

d_gene: -
abundance: -
j_gene: TRBJ2-7
v_gene: TRBV9
CDR3nt: TGTGCCAGCAGCGTAGAGGCCCTGGAGGGGGAGCAGTACTTC
CDR3aa: CASSVEALEGEQYF

d_gene: -
abundance: many
j_gene: TRBJ2-1
v_gene: TRBV20-1
CDR3nt: TGCAGTGCTAGAGTAACTGCAGCCTACAATGAGCAGTTCTTC
CDR3aa: CSARVTAAYNEQFF

d_gene: -
abundance: many
j_gene: TRBJ1-1
v_gene: TRBV4-3
CDR3nt: TGCGCCAGCAGCGCCGGGAGTAAGAACACTGAAGCTTTCTTT
CDR3aa: CASSAGSKNTEAFF